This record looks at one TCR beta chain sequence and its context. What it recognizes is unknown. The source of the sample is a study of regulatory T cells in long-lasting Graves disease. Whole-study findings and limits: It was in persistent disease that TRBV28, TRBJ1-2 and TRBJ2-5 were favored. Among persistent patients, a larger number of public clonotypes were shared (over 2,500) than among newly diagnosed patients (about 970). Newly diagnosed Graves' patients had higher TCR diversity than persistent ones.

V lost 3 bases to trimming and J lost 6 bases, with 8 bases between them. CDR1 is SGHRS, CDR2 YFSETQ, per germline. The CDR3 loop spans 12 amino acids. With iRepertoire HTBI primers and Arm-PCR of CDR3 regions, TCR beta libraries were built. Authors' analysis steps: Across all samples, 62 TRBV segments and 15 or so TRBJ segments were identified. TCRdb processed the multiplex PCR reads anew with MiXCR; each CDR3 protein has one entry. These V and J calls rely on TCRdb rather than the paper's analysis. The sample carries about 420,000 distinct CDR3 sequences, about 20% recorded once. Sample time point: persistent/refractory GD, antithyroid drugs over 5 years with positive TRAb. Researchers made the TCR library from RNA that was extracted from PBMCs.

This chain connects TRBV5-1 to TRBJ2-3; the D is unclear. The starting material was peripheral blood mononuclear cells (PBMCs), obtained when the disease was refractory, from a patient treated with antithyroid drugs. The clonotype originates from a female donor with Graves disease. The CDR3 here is CASSSTRDTQYF. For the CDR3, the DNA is TGCGCCAGCAGCTCTACCCGGGATACGCAGTATTTT.